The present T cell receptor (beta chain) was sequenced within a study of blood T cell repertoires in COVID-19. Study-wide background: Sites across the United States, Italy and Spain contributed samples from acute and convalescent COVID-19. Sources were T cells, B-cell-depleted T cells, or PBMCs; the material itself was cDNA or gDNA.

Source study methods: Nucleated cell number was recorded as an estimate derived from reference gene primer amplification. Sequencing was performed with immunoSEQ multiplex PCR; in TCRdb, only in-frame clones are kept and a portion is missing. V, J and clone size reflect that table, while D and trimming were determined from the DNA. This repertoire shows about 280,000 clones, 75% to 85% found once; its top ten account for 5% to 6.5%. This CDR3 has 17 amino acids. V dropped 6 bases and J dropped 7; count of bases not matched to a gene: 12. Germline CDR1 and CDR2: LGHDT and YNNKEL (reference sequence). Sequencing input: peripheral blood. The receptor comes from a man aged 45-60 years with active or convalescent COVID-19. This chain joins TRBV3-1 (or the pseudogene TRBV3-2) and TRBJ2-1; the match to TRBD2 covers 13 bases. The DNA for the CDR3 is TGTGCCAGCAGTCATACTAGCGGGAGGGGATGGTCGAATGAGCAGTTCTTC. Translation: CASSHTSGRGWSNEQFF.